This entry concerns a single TCR beta chain. The data were taken from a study of blood T cell repertoires in COVID-19. TCRdb's table, derived via immunoSEQ multiplex PCR, lists solely in-frame clones and lacks some. This sample has under 300,000 clones, with around 89% found just once. CDR1 and CDR2 from the germline V gene are SGHRS and YFSETQ. The CDR3 covers 15 residues. Trimming cost V 1 base and J 8 bases; bases outside gene matches: 11. Sequenced sample: PBMCs or T cells enriched from blood (not recorded which). The chain recombines TRBV5-1 with TRBJ1-2; TRBD1 matches at 7 bases. The TCR originated in a middle-aged woman with acute COVID-19. CDR3 in amino acids: CASSLMSGGRYGYTF. The DNA of the CDR3 is TGCGCCAGCAGCTTGATGTCAGGGGGACGGTACGGCTACACCTTC.